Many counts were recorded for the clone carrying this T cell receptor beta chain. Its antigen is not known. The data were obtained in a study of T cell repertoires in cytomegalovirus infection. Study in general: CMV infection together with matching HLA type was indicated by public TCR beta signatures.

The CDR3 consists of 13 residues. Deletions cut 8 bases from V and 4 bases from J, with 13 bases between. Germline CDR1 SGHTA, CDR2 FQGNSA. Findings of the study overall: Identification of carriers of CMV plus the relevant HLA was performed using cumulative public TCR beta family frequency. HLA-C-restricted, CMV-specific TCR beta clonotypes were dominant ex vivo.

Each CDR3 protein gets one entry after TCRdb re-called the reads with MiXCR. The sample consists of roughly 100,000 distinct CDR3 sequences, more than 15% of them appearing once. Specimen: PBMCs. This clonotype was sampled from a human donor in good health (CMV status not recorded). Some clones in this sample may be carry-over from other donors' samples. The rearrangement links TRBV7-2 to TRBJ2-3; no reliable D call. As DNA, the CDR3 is TGTGCCAGCTCAAAGGTGGTTTCAGATACGCAGTATTTT. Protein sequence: CASSKVVSDTQYF.